These 12 T cell receptor beta chains came from one sample sequenced in a study of OX40 agonist ivuxolimab in advanced cancers. Measured with immunoSEQ multiplex PCR; TCRdb has only the in-frame clones, and not every one. The table shows tens of thousands of clones, with about 91% occurring only once. The sequences come from CD4+ or CD8+ T cells sorted from blood, collected in a trial of the OX40 agonist ivuxolimab. All receptors come from an adult with an advanced solid tumor such as melanoma, head and neck, liver or kidney cancer.

The chain recombines TRBV19 with TRBJ1-5; D may be TRBD1 (6 bases). CDR3 size: 15 residues. The germline CDR1 and CDR2 sequences are LNHDA and SQIVND (reference sequence). Trimming stripped 2 bases from V and 0 bases from J, with 8 bases between. This chain's CDR3 is CASSIRQDSNQPQHF. The CDR3 DNA reads as TGTGCCAGTAGTATACGACAGGATAGCAATCAGCCCCAGCATTTT.

This chain connects TRBV7-8 to TRBJ2-7; possible D gene TRBD2, 7 bases. Deletions cut 5 bases from V and 1 base from J, with 18 bases between. The CDR3 length is 16 residues. Germline CDR1 and CDR2: SGHVS and FQNEAQ. CDR3 in DNA: TGTGCCAGCAGCGCCCGAAGGGGAGGGGGGTCCTACGAGCAGTACTTC. The encoded protein is CASSARRGGGSYEQYF.

The chain joins TRBV5-4 to TRBJ1-3; TRBD1 matches at 8 bases. This CDR3 has 15 amino acids. Trimming at V came to 4 bases and at J to 2 bases, leaving 5 bases not matched to a gene. Germline V gene lookup returns CDR1 SGHNT and CDR2 YYREEE (reference sequence). DNA of the CDR3: TGTGCCAGCAGCCGGACAGGGCATCCTGGAAACACCATATATTTT. Its protein is CASSRTGHPGNTIYF.

The chain employs TRBV9 and TRBJ1-2, with D tentatively TRBD1 (6 bases). Germline values: CDR1 SGDLS, CDR2 YYNGEE. V was clipped by 4 bases and J by 8 bases, with 21 bases between them. The CDR3 has 15 residues. CDR3 sequence: CASSTLLGGSKGYTF. DNA for the CDR3: TGTGCCAGCAGCACCCTCTTAGGGGGGTCGAAGGGCTACACCTTC.

The sample holds a few counts of this clone. Here the CDR3 DNA reads TGTGCCAGCAAAGGCTATAGCAATCAGCCCCAGCATTTT. This encodes CASKGYSNQPQHF. The chain has TRBV2 and TRBJ1-5; the D is unclear. V was shortened by 7 bases and J by 0 bases, with 7 bases between the two germline ends. The germline V gene has CDR1 SNHLY and CDR2 FYNNEI. This CDR3 region has 13 residues.

A single count supports this clone. The genes are TRBV18 and TRBJ1-4; no clear D gene. The CDR3 is 14 residues long. The germline gives CDR1 KGHSH, CDR2 LQKENI. Trimming left V 4 bases short and J 6 bases short, with 12 bases between. The CDR3 DNA reads TGTGCCAGCTCACTCGGGCTTAGAGATGAAAAACTGTTTTTT. Its protein product is CASSLGLRDEKLFF. The whole variable domain, filled in from reference TRBV18 and TRBJ1-4, reads NAGVMQNPRHLVRRRGQEARLRCSPMKGHSHVYWYRQLPEEGLKFMVYLQKENIIDESGMPKERFSAEFPKEGPSILRIQQVVRGDSAAYFCASSLGLRDEKLFFGSGTQLSVL.

The gene calls are TRBV28 and TRBJ2-6, with a tentative D call TRBD1 (6 bases). The CDR3 runs 18 residues. Germline lookup yields CDR1 MDHEN and CDR2 SYDVKM. The V end was cut by 6 bases, the J end by 2 bases, with 20 bases between. The chain's CDR3 is CASRPIWDINPGANVLTF. In DNA, the CDR3 is TGTGCCAGCAGACCGATATGGGACATCAACCCTGGGGCCAACGTCCTGACTTTC. Variable domain in full (rest from reference TRBV28 and TRBJ2-6): DVKVTQSSRYLVKRTGEKVFLECVQDMDHENMFWYRQDPGLGLRLIYFSYDVKMKEKGDIPEGYSVSREKKERFSLILESASTNQTSMYLCASRPIWDINPGANVLTFGAGSRLTVL.

CDR3 sequence reads: CASSLRGETQYF. CDR3 nucleotide sequence: TGTGCCAGCAGCTTGAGAGGGGAGACCCAGTACTTC. The V gene is TRBV7-9, the J gene TRBJ2-5; D is possibly TRBD2 (5 bases). The V and J ends lost 3 bases and 5 bases respectively, with 7 bases between them. This CDR3 has 12 residues. Germline V gene data show CDR1 as SEHNR and CDR2 as FQNEAQ (reference sequence).

This clone turned up a few times. The V call is TRBV7-9, the J call TRBJ1-1; no firm D call. The CDR3 sequence is 12 residues long. V lost 5 bases and J lost 3, with 7 bases in between. The germline V gene encodes CDR1 SEHNR and CDR2 FQNEAQ (reference sequence). CDR3 sequence: CASSLTDTEAFF. CDR3 DNA: TGTGCCAGCAGCCTCACCGACACTGAAGCTTTCTTT.

The V gene is TRBV11-2, the J gene TRBJ2-5, with D perhaps TRBD1 (6 bases). Germline CDR1 reads SGHAT; CDR2 reads FQNNGV. The CDR3 is 15 amino acids. Between the trimmed V and J ends, which lost 5 bases and 3 bases, there was a span of 16 bases. The CDR3 DNA reads as TGTGCCAGCAGCCCAAACCCGGGACACGAAGAGACCCAGTACTTC. Translated: CASSPNPGHEETQYF. The full variable domain, rest sourced from reference TRBV11-2 and TRBJ2-5, is EAGVAQSPRYKIIEKRQSVAFWCNPISGHATLYWYQQILGQGPKLLIQFQNNGVVDDSQLPKDRFSAERLKGVDSTLKIQPAKLEDSAVYLCASSPNPGHEETQYFGPGTRLLVL.

CDR3 DNA: TGCAGCGTTGCGATTACCACAGACGGCCGTGGCTACACCTTC. Its protein is CSVAITTDGRGYTF. The rearrangement joins TRBV29-1 to TRBJ1-2; unclear D gene. Trimming left V 4 bases short and J 7 bases short, with 19 bases between. CDR3 length: 14 amino acids. From germline, CDR1 is SQVTM and CDR2 ANQGSEA.

The CDR3 sequence: CASSLQGAPNQPQHF. The CDR3 DNA is TGTGCCAGCAGTTTACAGGGGGCGCCCAATCAGCCCCAGCATTTT. The V call is TRBV28, the J call TRBJ1-5; 8 positions match TRBD1. This CDR3 region has 15 residues. The V and J ends lost 2 bases and 3 bases, in that order; junction bases with no gene match: 3. In germline, CDR1 is MDHEN, CDR2 SYDVKM.